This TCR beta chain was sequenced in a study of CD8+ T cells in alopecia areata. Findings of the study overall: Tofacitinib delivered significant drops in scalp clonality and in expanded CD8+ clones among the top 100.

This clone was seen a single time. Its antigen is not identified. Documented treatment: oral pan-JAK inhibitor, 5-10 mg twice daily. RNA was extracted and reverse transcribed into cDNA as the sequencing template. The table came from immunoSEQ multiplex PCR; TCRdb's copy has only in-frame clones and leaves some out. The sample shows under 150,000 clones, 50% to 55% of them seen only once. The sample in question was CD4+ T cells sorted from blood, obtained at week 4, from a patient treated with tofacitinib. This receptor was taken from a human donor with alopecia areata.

The CDR3: CAWEKNYGYTF. CDR3 DNA sequence: TGTGCCTGGGAAAAAAACTATGGCTACACCTTC. This chain connects TRBV30 to TRBJ1-2; unclear D gene. The CDR3 runs 11 residues. Germline V CDR1 and CDR2: GTSNPN, SVGIG (reference sequence). Between the trimmed V and J ends, which lost 5 bases and 2 bases, there was a span of 6 bases.